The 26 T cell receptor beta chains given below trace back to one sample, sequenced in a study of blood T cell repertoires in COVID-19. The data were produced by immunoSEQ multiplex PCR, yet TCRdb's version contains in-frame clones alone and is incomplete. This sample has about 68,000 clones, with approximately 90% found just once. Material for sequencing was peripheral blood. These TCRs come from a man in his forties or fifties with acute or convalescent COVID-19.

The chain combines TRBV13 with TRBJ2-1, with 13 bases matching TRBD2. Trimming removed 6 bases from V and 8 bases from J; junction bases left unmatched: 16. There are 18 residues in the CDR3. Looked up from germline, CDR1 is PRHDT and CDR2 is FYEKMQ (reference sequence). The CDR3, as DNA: TGTGCCAGCAGATCACCCTTCCGACTAGCGGGAGGTAACCATGAGCAGTTCTTC. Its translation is CASRSPFRLAGGNHEQFF.

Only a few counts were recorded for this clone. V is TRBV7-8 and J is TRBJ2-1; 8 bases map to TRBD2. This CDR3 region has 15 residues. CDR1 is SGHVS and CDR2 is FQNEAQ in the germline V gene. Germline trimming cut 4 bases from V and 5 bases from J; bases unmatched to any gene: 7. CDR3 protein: CASSSREGVDNEQFF. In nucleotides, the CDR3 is TGTGCCAGCAGCTCCCGGGAGGGAGTGGACAATGAGCAGTTCTTC.

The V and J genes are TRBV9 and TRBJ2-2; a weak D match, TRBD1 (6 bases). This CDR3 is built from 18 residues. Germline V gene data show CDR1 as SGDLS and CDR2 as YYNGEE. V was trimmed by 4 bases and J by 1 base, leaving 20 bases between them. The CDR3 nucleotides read TGTGCCAGCAGCTCCCTCCTCTGGGACATTCAGAACACCGGGGAGCTGTTTTTT. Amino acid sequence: CASSSLLWDIQNTGELFF. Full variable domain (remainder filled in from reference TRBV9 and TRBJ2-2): DSGVTQTPKHLITATGQRVTLRCSPRSGDLSVYWYQQSLDQGLQFLIQYYNGEERAKGNILERFSAQQFPDLHSELNLSSLELGDSALYFCASSSLLWDIQNTGELFFGEGSRLTVL.

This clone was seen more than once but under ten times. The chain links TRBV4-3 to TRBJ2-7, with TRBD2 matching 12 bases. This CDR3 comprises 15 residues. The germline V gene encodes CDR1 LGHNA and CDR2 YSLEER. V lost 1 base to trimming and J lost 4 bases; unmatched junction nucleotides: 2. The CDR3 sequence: CASSQGLAGAYEQYF. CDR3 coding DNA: TGCGCCAGCAGCCAAGGACTAGCGGGAGCTTACGAGCAGTACTTC.

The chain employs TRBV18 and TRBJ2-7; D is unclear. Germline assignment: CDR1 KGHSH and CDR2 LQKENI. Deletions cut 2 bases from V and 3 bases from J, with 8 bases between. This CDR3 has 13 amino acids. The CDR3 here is CASSPNSLYEQYF. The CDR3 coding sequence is TGTGCCAGCTCACCAAATTCCCTCTACGAGCAGTACTTC.

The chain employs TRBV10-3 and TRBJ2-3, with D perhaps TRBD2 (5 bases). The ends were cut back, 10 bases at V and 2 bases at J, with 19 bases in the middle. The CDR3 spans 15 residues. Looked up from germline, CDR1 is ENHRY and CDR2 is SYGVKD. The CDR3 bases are TGTGCCACCGAGGCGGGCGGAGGTTCCACAGATACGCAGTATTTT. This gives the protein CATEAGGGSTDTQYF.

CDR3 sequence reads: CASSDSGTGELFF. CDR3 bases: TGTGCCAGCAGTGACTCTGGGACAGGGGAGCTGTTTTTT. This chain joins TRBV6-4 and TRBJ2-2; a possible D gene is TRBD1 (6 bases). CDR3 length equals 13 residues. Germline-derived CDR1 and CDR2 are MRHNA and SNTAGT. Trimming removed 0 bases from V and 8 bases from J, with 7 bases in between.

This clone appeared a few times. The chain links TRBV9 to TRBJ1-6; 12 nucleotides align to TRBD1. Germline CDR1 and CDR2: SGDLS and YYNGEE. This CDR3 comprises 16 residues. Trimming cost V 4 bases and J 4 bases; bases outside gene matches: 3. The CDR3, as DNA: TGTGCCAGCAGCCCGGGACAGGGGGCTTATAATTCACCCCTCCACTTT. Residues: CASSPGQGAYNSPLHF.

CDR3 protein: CASRPAVAGDTQYF. Written as DNA, the CDR3 is TGTGCCAGCAGGCCCGCGGTAGCGGGAGATACGCAGTATTTT. This rearrangement joins TRBV11-3 to TRBJ2-3; 7 bases map to TRBD2. This CDR3 has 14 amino acids. Germline trimming cut 6 bases from V and 5 bases from J; bases unmatched to any gene: 8. The germline V gene encodes CDR1 SGHNT and CDR2 YENEEA.

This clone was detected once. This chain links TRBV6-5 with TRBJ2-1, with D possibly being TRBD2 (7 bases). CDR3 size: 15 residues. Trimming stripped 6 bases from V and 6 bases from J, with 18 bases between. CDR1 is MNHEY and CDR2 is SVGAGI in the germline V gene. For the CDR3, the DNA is TGTGCCAGCAGGCCTCGGCAGGGAGGGGGCAATGAGCAGTTCTTC. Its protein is CASRPRQGGGNEQFF.

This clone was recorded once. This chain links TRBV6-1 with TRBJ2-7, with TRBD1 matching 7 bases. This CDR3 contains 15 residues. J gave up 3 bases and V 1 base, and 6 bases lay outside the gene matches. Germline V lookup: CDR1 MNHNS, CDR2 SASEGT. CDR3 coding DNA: TGTGCCAGCAGTGAAGGGGCAGGGGGTTACTACGAGCAGTACGTC. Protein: CASSEGAGGYYEQYV.

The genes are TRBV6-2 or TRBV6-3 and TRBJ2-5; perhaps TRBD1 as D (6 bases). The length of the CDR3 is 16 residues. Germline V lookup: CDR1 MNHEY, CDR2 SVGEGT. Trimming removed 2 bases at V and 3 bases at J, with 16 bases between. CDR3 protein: CASSYERGGSKETQYF. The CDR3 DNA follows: TGTGCCAGCAGTTACGAAAGAGGGGGTTCGAAAGAGACCCAGTACTTC.

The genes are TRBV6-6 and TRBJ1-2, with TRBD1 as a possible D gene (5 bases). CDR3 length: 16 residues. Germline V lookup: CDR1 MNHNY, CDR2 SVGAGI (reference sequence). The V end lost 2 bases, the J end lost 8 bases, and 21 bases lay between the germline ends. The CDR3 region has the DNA TGTGCCAGCAGTTACGGGGCCGTCGACAGCCAAGGGGGCTACACCTTC. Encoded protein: CASSYGAVDSQGGYTF.

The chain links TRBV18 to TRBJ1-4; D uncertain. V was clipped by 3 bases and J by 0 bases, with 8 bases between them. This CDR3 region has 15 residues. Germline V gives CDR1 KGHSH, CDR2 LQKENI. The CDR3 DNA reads TGTGCCAGCTCACCCGGTGAAGCAACTAATGAAAAACTGTTTTTT. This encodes CASSPGEATNEKLFF. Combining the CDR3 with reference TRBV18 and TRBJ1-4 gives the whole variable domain NAGVMQNPRHLVRRRGQEARLRCSPMKGHSHVYWYRQLPEEGLKFMVYLQKENIIDESGMPKERFSAEFPKEGPSILRIQQVVRGDSAAYFCASSPGEATNEKLFFGSGTQLSVL.

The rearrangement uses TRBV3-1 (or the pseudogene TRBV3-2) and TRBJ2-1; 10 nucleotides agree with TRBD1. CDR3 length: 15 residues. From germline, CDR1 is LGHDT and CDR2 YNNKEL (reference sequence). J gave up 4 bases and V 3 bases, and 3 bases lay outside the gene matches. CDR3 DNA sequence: TGTGCCAGCAGCCATGGACAGGGGGTATACAATGAGCAGTTCTTC. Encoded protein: CASSHGQGVYNEQFF.

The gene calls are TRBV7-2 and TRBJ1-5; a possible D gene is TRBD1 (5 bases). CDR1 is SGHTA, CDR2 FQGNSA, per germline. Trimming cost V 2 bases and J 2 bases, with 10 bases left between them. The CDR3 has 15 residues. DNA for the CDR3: TGTGCCAGCAGCTTAACCCAGGGCGGCAATCAGCCCCAGCATTTT. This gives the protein CASSLTQGGNQPQHF.

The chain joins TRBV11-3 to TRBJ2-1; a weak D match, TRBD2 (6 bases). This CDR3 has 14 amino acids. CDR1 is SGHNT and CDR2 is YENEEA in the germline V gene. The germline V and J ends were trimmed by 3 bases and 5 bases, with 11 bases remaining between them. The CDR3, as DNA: TGTGCCAGCAGCTTGCCTAGCGAACACAATGAGCAGTTCTTC. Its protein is CASSLPSEHNEQFF.

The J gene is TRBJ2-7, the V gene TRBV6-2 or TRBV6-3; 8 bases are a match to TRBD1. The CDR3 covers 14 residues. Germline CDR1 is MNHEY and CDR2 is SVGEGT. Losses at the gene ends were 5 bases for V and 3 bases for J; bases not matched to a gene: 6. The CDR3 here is CASSRQGLNYEQYF. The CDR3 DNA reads TGTGCCAGCAGTCGACAGGGGCTAAACTACGAGCAGTACTTC.

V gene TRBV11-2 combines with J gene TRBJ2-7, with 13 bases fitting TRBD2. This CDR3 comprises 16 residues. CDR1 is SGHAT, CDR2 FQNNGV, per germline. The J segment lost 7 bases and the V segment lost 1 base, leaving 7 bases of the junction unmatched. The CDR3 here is CASSLGGLAGVEEQYV. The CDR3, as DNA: TGTGCCAGCAGCTTAGGTGGACTAGCGGGAGTGGAAGAGCAGTACGTC.

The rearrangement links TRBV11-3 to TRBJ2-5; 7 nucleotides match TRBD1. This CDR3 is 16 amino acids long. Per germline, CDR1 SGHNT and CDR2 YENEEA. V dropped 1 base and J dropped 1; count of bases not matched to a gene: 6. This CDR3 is CASSLGDRTLQETQYF. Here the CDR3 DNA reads TGTGCCAGCAGCTTAGGGGACAGAACCCTCCAAGAGACCCAGTACTTC.

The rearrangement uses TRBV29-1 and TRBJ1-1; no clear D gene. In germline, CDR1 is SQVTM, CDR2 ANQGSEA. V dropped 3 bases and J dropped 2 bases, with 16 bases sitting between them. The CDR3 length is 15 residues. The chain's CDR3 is CSVEATWGGNTEAFF. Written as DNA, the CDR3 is TGCAGCGTTGAGGCTACATGGGGAGGAAACACTGAAGCTTTCTTT.

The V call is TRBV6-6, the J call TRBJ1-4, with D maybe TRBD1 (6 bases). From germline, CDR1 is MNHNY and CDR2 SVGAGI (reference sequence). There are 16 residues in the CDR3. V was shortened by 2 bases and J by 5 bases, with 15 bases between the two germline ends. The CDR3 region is CASSYPQGQTNEKLFF. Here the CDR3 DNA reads TGTGCCAGCAGTTACCCACAGGGCCAGACCAATGAAAAACTGTTTTTT.

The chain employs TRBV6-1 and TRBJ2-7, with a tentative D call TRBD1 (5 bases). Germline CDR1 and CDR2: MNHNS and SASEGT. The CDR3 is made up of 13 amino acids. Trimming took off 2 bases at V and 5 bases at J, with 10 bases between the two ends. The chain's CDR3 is CASSEWQGDEQYF. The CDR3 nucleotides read TGTGCCAGCAGTGAATGGCAGGGTGACGAGCAGTACTTC.

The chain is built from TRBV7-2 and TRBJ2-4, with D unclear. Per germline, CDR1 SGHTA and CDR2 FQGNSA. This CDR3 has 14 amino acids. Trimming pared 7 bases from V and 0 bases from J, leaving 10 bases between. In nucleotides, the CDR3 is TGTGCCAGCACCCCGGGTCTAGCCAAAAACATTCAGTACTTC. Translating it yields CASTPGLAKNIQYF. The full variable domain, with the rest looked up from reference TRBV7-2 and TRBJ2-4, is GAGVSQSPSNKVTEKGKDVELRCDPISGHTALYWYRQSLGQGLEFLIYFQGNSAPDKSGLPSDRFSAERTGGSVSTLTIQRTQQEDSAVYLCASTPGLAKNIQYFGAGTRLSVL.

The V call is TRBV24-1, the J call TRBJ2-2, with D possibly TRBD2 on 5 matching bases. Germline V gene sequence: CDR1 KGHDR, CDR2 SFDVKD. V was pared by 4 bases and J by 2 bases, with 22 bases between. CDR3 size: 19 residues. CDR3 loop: CATSEKIGPNGLNTGELFF. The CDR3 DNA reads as TGTGCCACCAGTGAAAAAATAGGACCGAACGGACTTAACACCGGGGAGCTGTTTTTT.

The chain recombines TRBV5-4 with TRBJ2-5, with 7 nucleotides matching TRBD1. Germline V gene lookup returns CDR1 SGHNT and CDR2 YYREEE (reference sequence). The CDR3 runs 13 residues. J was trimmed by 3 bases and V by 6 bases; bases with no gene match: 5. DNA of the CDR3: TGTGCCAGCATGAGGACAGGAGAAGAGACCCAGTACTTC. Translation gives CASMRTGEETQYF.